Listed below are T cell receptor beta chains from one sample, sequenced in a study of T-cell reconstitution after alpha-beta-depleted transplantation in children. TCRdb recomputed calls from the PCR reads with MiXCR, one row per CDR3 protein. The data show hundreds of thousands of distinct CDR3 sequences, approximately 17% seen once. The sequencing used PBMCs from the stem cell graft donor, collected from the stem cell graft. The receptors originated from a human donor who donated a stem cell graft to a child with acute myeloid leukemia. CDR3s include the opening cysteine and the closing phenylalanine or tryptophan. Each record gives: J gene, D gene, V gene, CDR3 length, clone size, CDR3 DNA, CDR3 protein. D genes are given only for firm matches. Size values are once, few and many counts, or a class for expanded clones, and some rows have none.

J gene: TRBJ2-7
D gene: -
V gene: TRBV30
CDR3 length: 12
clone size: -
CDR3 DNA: TGTGCCTGGAGTGTTTTTCGCGGCGACCAGTACTTC
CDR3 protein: CAWSVFRGDQYF

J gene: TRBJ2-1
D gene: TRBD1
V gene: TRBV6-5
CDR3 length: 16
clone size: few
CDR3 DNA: TGTGCCAGCAGTTACACAGCGACAGGGTTCTACAATGAGCAGTTCTTC
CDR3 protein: CASSYTATGFYNEQFF

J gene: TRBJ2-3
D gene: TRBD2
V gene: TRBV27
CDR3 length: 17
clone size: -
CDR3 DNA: TGTGCCAGCAGTATCCCGGGACTAGCGGGGGTGACAGATACGCAGTATTTT
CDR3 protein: CASSIPGLAGVTDTQYF

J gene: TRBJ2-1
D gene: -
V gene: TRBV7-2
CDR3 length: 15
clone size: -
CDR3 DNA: TGTGCCAGCAGCTTAGGAGGCCAGGGATACAGGGAGCAGTTCTTC
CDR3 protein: CASSLGGQGYREQFF

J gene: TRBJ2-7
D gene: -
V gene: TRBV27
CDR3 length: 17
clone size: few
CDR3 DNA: TGTGCCAGCAGTAACGGAGCCTACGGGGGCTTCTCCTACGAGCAGTACTTC
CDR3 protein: CASSNGAYGGFSYEQYF

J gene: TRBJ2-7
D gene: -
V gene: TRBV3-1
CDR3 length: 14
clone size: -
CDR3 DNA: TGTGCCAGCAGTCTGACTGTCCTAGGGGCCGAGCAGTACTTC
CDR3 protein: CASSLTVLGAEQYF

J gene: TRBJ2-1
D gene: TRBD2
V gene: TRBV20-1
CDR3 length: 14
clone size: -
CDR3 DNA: TGCAGTGCTAGAGGTATAGCGGGGGGGAATGAGCAGTTCTTC
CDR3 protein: CSARGIAGGNEQFF

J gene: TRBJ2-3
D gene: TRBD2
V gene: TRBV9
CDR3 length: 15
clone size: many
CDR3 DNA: TGTGCCAGCAGCGTAGCCGGGACTATCACAGATACGCAGTATTTT
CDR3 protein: CASSVAGTITDTQYF

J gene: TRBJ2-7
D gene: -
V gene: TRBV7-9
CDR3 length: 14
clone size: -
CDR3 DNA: TGTGCCAGCAGCTCGTCCCGGGACGTCTACGAGCAGTACTTC
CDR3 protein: CASSSSRDVYEQYF

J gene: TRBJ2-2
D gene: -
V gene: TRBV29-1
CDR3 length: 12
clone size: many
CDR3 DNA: TGCAGCGTCCGGACAGCCACCGGGGAGCTGTTTTTT
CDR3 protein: CSVRTATGELFF

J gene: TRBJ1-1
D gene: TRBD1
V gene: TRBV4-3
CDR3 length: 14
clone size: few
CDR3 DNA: TGCGCCAGCAGCGTGACAGGGGTGGACACTGAAGCTTTCTTT
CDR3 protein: CASSVTGVDTEAFF

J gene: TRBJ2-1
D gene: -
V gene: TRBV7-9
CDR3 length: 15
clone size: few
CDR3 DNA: TGTGCCAGCAGCTTAGCCCTAGGGGGGCTGAATGAGCAGTTCTTC
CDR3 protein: CASSLALGGLNEQFF

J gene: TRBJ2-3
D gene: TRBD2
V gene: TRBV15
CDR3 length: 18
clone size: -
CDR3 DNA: TGTGCCACCAGCAGTTCCCGGACTAGCGGGGCGAGCACAGATACGCAGTATTTT
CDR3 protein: CATSSSRTSGASTDTQYF

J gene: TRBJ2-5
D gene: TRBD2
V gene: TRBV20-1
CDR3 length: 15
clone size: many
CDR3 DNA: TGCAGTGTCTTAGGACTAGCGGGGGCCATCGAGACCCAGTACTTC
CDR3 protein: CSVLGLAGAIETQYF

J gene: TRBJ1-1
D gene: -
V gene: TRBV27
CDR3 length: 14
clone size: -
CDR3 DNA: TGTGCCAGCAGTTTTACCAGGAAAGACCTTGAAGCTTTCTTT
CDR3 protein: CASSFTRKDLEAFF

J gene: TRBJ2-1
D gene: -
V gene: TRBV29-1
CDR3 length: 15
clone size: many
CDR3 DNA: TGCAGCGTTGAAGCCTGGGGAAGCTCCTACAATGAGCAGTTCTTC
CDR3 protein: CSVEAWGSSYNEQFF

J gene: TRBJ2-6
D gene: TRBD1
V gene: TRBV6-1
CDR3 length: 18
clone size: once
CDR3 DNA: TGTGCCAGCAACCCTTGGGGACAGGATCTCTCTGGGGCCAACGTCCTGACTTTC
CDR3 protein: CASNPWGQDLSGANVLTF

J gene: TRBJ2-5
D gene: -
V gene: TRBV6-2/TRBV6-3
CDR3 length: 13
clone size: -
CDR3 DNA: TGTGCCACCACGACCCCCTTCAGAGAGACCCAGTACTTC
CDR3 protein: CATTTPFRETQYF

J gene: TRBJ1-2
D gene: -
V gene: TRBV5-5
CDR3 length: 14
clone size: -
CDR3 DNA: TGTGCCAGCAGCGCGGGGGAGGCGGGCTATGGCTACACCTTC
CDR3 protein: CASSAGEAGYGYTF

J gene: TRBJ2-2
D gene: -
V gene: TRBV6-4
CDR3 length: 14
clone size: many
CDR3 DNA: TGTGCCAGCAGCTTATCTCAGGGCACCGGGGAGCTGTTTTTT
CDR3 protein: CASSLSQGTGELFF

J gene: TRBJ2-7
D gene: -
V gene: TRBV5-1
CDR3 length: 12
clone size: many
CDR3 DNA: TGCGCCAGCAGGGACAGTCGATACGAGCAGTACTTC
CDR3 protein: CASRDSRYEQYF

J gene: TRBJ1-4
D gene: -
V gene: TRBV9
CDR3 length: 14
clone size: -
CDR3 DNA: TGTGCCAGCAGCGTAGGAGGTCGTAATGAAAAACTGTTTTTT
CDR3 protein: CASSVGGRNEKLFF

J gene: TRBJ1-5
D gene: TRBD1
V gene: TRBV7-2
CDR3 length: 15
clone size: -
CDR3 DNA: TGTGCCAGCAGCTTAGAACAGGGGATGAATCAGCCCCAGCATTTT
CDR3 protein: CASSLEQGMNQPQHF

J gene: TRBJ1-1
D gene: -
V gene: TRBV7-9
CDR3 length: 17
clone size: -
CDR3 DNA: TGTGCCAGCAGCTTAATTGTCGGACCTATGCTGGGAACTGAAGCTTTCTTT
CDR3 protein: CASSLIVGPMLGTEAFF

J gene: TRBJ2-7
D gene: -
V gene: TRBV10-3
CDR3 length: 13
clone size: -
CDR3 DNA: TGTGCCATACGGGGACCACCCTCCTACGAGCAGTACTTC
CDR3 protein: CAIRGPPSYEQYF

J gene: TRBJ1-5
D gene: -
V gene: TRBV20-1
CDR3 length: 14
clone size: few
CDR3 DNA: TGCAGTGTGAGTACCGGAGGAGGCAATCAGCCCCAGCATTTT
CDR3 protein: CSVSTGGGNQPQHF